Listed below are T cell receptor beta chains from one sample, sequenced in a study of T cell changes during pregnancy in multiple sclerosis. Assay used: immunoSEQ multiplex PCR; TCRdb lists only in-frame clones, some missing. Here the sample spans under 110,000 clones, roughly nine tenths being singletons. Sequences were derived from peripheral blood, sampled before pregnancy. All receptors come from a female donor with multiple sclerosis, enrolled in a pregnancy study. Each CDR3 is given with its conserved first and last residue. A D gene is named only where the DNA matches it firmly. Clone size is stated in some rows and not others, as once, few, many or a class when expanded.

clone_size d_call j_call v_call cdr3_nt cdr3_aa
- - TRBJ1-5 TRBV7-2 TGTGCCAGCAGCTTTACAGGGTCCAATCAGCCCCAGCATTTT CASSFTGSNQPQHF
- - TRBJ1-4 TRBV7-3 TGTGCCAGCAGCTTAATACAGGGTGGTGAAAAACTGTTTTTT CASSLIQGGEKLFF
- TRBD1 TRBJ2-5 TRBV5-4 TGTGCCAGCAGCTTCGGACAGGGCAGGGAGACCCAGTACTTC CASSFGQGRETQYF
- TRBD2 TRBJ2-3 TRBV19 TGTGCCAGTAGTCCGAGGGGACTAGCGGGAGTACGAGATACGCAGTATTTT CASSPRGLAGVRDTQYF
- - TRBJ1-2 TRBV15 TGTGCCACCAGCCCGTGGGCCGTTGGGGGCTATGAAGGCTACACCTTC CATSPWAVGGYEGYTF
- TRBD1 TRBJ2-7 TRBV19 TGTGCCAGTAGTCCCGGGACAGGCCTCAGAGCCTACGAGCAGTACTTC CASSPGTGLRAYEQYF
- TRBD1 TRBJ1-1 TRBV6-7 TGTGCCAGCAGGAAGACAGGGACAGCCAGAAAGAACACTGAAGCTTTCTTT CASRKTGTARKNTEAFF
- TRBD1 TRBJ1-2 TRBV19 TGTGCCAGTAGTATCGGGACAGGGCTTGAGGGCTACACCTTC CASSIGTGLEGYTF
- - TRBJ2-3 TRBV5-1 TGCGCCAGCAGCCCGGGGGAGGTCCGCACAGATACGCAGTATTTT CASSPGEVRTDTQYF
- - TRBJ2-3 TRBV15 TGTGCCACCAGCAGAGATTATACAAGAACAGATACGCAGTATTTT CATSRDYTRTDTQYF
- TRBD2 TRBJ2-2 TRBV7-3 TGTGCCAGCAGCCGGGGGGGAGCCACCGGGGAGCTGTTTTTT CASSRGGATGELFF
- - TRBJ2-7 TRBV5-6 TGTGCCAGCAGCTTGGCCGAGAGGTTCTACGAGCAGTACTTC CASSLAERFYEQYF
- - TRBJ2-2 TRBV18 TGTGCCAGCTCACCATTGAGCACCGGGGAGCTGTTTTTT CASSPLSTGELFF
- - TRBJ1-2 TRBV19 TGTGCCAGTACCTCCACAGGGAGCAATGGCTACACCTTC CASTSTGSNGYTF
- - TRBJ2-7 TRBV7-6 TGTGCCAGCAGCTCGGGAGCCGGGACTCCTGCGTCCTACGAGCAGTACTTC CASSSGAGTPASYEQYF
- TRBD1 TRBJ1-2 TRBV5-5 TGTGCCAGCAGCGCACAGGGGAGTGTAAACTATGGCTACACCTTC CASSAQGSVNYGYTF
- - TRBJ1-6 TRBV5-8 TGTGCCAGCAGCTTCAGACAGACCTATAATTCACCCCTCCACTTT CASSFRQTYNSPLHF
- TRBD2 TRBJ2-2 TRBV11-2 TGTGCCAGCAGCACGGTTGGTCTAGCGGGAGAAATTAACACCGGGGAGCTGTTTTTT CASSTVGLAGEINTGELFF
- - TRBJ2-2 TRBV9 TGTGCCAGCAGCGTGCTAGGATTCGGGGAGCTGTTTTTT CASSVLGFGELFF
- TRBD1 TRBJ2-5 TRBV7-9 TGTGCCAGCACCCTGGACAGGGGGGCTGGCGAGACCCAGTACTTC CASTLDRGAGETQYF
- TRBD2 TRBJ2-2 TRBV19 TGTGCCAGTAGTTTGGGAGTTAGCGGGGGTTTCAACACCGGGGAGCTGTTTTTT CASSLGVSGGFNTGELFF
- TRBD1 TRBJ1-2 TRBV5-1 TGCGCCAGCAGCTCCGGGACAGGGGGACAAACTAACTATGGCTACACCTTC CASSSGTGGQTNYGYTF
- - TRBJ2-5 TRBV9 TGTGCCAGCAGCCCCTACTCCGGTTGGAGTGGGGAGACCCAGTACTTC CASSPYSGWSGETQYF
- TRBD1 TRBJ1-1 TRBV7-3 TGTGCCAGCAGCCAGGGGGCAGGGGCTAAAGCTTTCTTT CASSQGAGAKAFF
once TRBD2 TRBJ2-1 TRBV19 TGTGCCAGTAGCCTGGGACTAGGTTCAGGACAGTTCTTC CASSLGLGSGQFF
- - TRBJ1-5 TRBV28 TGTGCCAGCAGGCGAGGATCTTGGCAGGGGAGCTCTCAGCCCCAGCATTTT CASRRGSWQGSSQPQHF
- TRBD2 TRBJ2-3 TRBV4-3 TGCGCCAGCAGCCAAGATCTCAGCGGGGGGGCAGATACGCAGTATTTT CASSQDLSGGADTQYF
- TRBD1 TRBJ1-4 TRBV28 TGTGCCAGCAGGACTACAGGGGTGAATAATGAAAAACTGTTTTTT CASRTTGVNNEKLFF
- TRBD1 TRBJ2-5 TRBV6-1 TGTGCCAGCAGTGGACAGGGAAGAGAGACCCAGTACTTC CASSGQGRETQYF
- - TRBJ2-7 TRBV6-5 TGTGCCAGCACCAAGGGGGGGGGTATGTACGAGCAGTACTTC CASTKGGGMYEQYF
- - TRBJ2-7 TRBV5-1 TGCGCCAGCAGCTTGGGCCTCGTGGACATCCGCCCGCACGAGCAGTACTTC CASSLGLVDIRPHEQYF
- - TRBJ2-7 TRBV13 TGTGCCAGCAGCTTGGGCAGGGCCGTCGTAGTAGGTGAGCAGTACTTC CASSLGRAVVVGEQYF
- TRBD1 TRBJ1-3 TRBV13 TGTGCCAGCAGCGTACAGGGGAAATTGGGAAACACCATATATTTT CASSVQGKLGNTIYF
- TRBD2 TRBJ2-7 TRBV7-2 TGTGCCAGCAGCTCGGGACTAGCGGGGGGATACGAGCAGTACTTC CASSSGLAGGYEQYF
- TRBD1 TRBJ1-5 TRBV2 TGTGCCAGCAGCGCCGGACAGACAGGGGGTCAGCCCCAGCATTTT CASSAGQTGGQPQHF
few TRBD1 TRBJ2-7 TRBV6-1 TGTGCCAGCAGCGCTGACAGGGTGAGTTACGAGCAGTACTTC CASSADRVSYEQYF
- - TRBJ2-6 TRBV11-2 TGTGCCAGCAGCTTAGGAGGCTCTGGGGCCAACGTCCTGACTTTC CASSLGGSGANVLTF
- - TRBJ2-3 TRBV18 TGTGCCAGCTCACCACCGGTAGGGACTCTGACAGATACGCAGTATTTT CASSPPVGTLTDTQYF
- TRBD2 TRBJ2-1 TRBV28 TGTGCCAGCAGTACTAGCGGGGGGGGGTACAATGAGCAGTTCTTC CASSTSGGGYNEQFF
- TRBD1 TRBJ2-1 TRBV2 TGTGCCAGCAGTGGGACAGGATACAATGAGCAGTTCTTC CASSGTGYNEQFF